These T cell receptor beta chains were read from a single sample in a study of blood T cell repertoires in COVID-19. TCRdb's table, derived via immunoSEQ multiplex PCR, lists solely in-frame clones and lacks some. This table holds tens of thousands of clones, about four fifths found once. Material: peripheral blood. Receptors were obtained from a woman older than 75 with active or convalescent COVID-19. The CDR3 runs from the conserved cysteine through the conserved F or W. The D gene is left open where the match is weak. Clone size is given for some rows only: seen once, a few or many times, or a class if the clone is expanded.

size	J	D	V	CDR3	DNA
NA	TRBJ1-2	TRBD1	TRBV11-2	CASSPIGTGGANYGYTF	TGTGCCAGCAGCCCAATCGGGACAGGGGGGGCTAACTATGGCTACACCTTC
NA	TRBJ1-2	NA	TRBV4-3	CASSQDGINGYTF	TGCGCCAGCAGCCAAGACGGGATAAATGGCTACACCTTC
NA	TRBJ1-4	NA	TRBV6-2/TRBV6-3	CASSFRQAQGEKLFF	TGTGCCAGCAGCTTCCGACAGGCCCAGGGTGAAAAACTGTTTTTT
NA	TRBJ2-3	TRBD2	TRBV19	CASSIYAASGKSTDTQYF	TGTGCCAGTAGTATATATGCGGCTAGCGGGAAGAGCACAGATACGCAGTATTTT
NA	TRBJ1-4	NA	TRBV15	CATSRDGDPNEKLFF	TGTGCCACCAGCAGAGACGGGGATCCTAATGAAAAACTGTTTTTT
few	TRBJ2-7	NA	TRBV30	CAWSLRGLVEQYF	TGTGCCTGGAGCCTCCGAGGATTGGTCGAGCAGTACTTC
few	TRBJ2-5	TRBD1	TRBV28	CATRTGQETQYF	TGTGCCACCCGGACAGGTCAAGAGACCCAGTACTTC
once	TRBJ2-7	NA	TRBV10-3	CAISDRDYEQYF	TGTGCCATCAGTGACAGGGACTACGAGCAGTACTTC
NA	TRBJ2-7	NA	TRBV2	CASSEILTGQYF	TGTGCCAGCAGTGAAATATTAACTGGGCAGTACTTC
once	TRBJ2-1	TRBD2	TRBV10-2	CASRGGNEQFF	TGCGCCAGCAGGGGGGGGAATGAGCAGTTCTTC
NA	TRBJ2-4	NA	TRBV7-9	CASSLVGQQNIQYF	TGTGCCAGCAGCTTAGTGGGCCAGCAAAACATTCAGTACTTC
few	TRBJ1-1	NA	TRBV6-2/TRBV6-3	CASSYSAGRENTEAFF	TGTGCCAGCAGTTACTCGGCGGGGAGGGAGAACACTGAAGCTTTCTTT
once	TRBJ2-4	TRBD1	TRBV5-6	CASSPRRDRGHGIQYF	TGTGCCAGCAGCCCCAGAAGAGACAGGGGGCACGGCATTCAGTACTTC
NA	TRBJ1-5	NA	TRBV12-3/TRBV12-4	CASSQDSYQPQHF	TGTGCCAGCAGTCAAGACAGTTATCAGCCCCAGCATTTT
medium-sized	TRBJ2-5	TRBD2	TRBV5-6	CASSPGLAERYQETQYF	TGTGCCAGCAGCCCGGGACTAGCGGAGAGGTACCAAGAGACCCAGTACTTC
NA	TRBJ1-1	NA	TRBV5-8	CASSFPMNTEAFF	TGTGCCAGCAGCTTCCCCATGAACACTGAAGCTTTCTTT
NA	TRBJ2-3	TRBD2	TRBV5-1	CASSSDGGSPARDTQYF	TGCGCCAGCAGCTCGGACGGCGGGAGCCCCGCACGTGATACGCAGTATTTT
NA	TRBJ2-7	NA	TRBV3-1/TRBV3-2	CASSLGRDYEQYF	TGTGCCAGCAGCCTTGGCCGGGACTACGAGCAGTACTTC
NA	TRBJ1-4	TRBD1	TRBV30	CAWREPGQGTLNEKLFF	TGTGCCTGGAGAGAACCGGGACAGGGGACTCTTAATGAAAAACTGTTTTTT
NA	TRBJ2-2	TRBD1	TRBV5-1	CASSSFDPGQGKAWGTGELFF	TGCGCCAGCAGCTCGTTTGATCCGGGACAGGGGAAAGCTTGGGGCACCGGGGAGCTGTTTTTT
NA	TRBJ2-5	NA	TRBV7-2	CASSLSRRGQETQYF	TGTGCCAGCAGCTTATCGCGTCGGGGTCAAGAGACCCAGTACTTC
once	TRBJ2-7	TRBD2	TRBV5-1	CASSLEWAGGDEQYF	TGCGCCAGCAGCTTGGAGTGGGCGGGAGGGGACGAGCAGTACTTC
NA	TRBJ2-1	TRBD2	TRBV28	CASSPSGRHGMNEQFF	TGTGCCAGCAGTCCTAGCGGGCGACACGGGATGAATGAGCAGTTCTTC